The text below deals with one T cell receptor (beta chain). This sample was taken from a study of blood T cell repertoires in COVID-19. The repertoire was sequenced with immunoSEQ multiplex PCR; TCRdb's copy has only in-frame clones and lacks some. The repertoire holds around 150,000 clones, with approximately 80% as singletons. Sequences were obtained from PBMCs or T cells enriched from blood (not recorded which). The clonotype originates from a man aged 50 or older who had recovered from COVID-19.

CDR3 loop: CATEGGSSYNEQFF. Here the CDR3 DNA reads TGTGCCACCGAGGGAGGAAGCTCCTACAATGAGCAGTTCTTC. The chain employs TRBV28 and TRBJ2-1, with TRBD2 as a possible D gene (6 bases). V shed 10 bases and J shed 0 bases, with 13 bases lying between them. Germline loops: CDR1 MDHEN, CDR2 SYDVKM. The CDR3 sequence is 14 residues long. The full variable domain, completed using reference TRBV28 and TRBJ2-1, is DVKVTQSSRYLVKRTGEKVFLECVQDMDHENMFWYRQDPGLGLRLIYFSYDVKMKEKGDIPEGYSVSREKKERFSLILESASTNQTSMYLCATEGGSSYNEQFFGPGTRLTVL.